This TCR beta chain was sequenced for a study of spatial heterogeneity in lung cancer. Trimming removed 2 bases from V and 0 bases from J; junction bases left unmatched: 13. The germline CDR1 and CDR2 sequences are SGHTA and FQGNSA. The CDR3 is 20 amino acids. Each molecule of TCR cDNA was tagged with one unique molecular identifier. TCRdb used MiXCR to reprocess the 5' RACE reads, holding one entry per CDR3 protein. The table lists over 85,000 distinct CDR3 sequences, roughly 19% of them singletons. Time point described: blood at routine non-recurrence follow-up after resection. Source: PBMCs, taken at follow-up. This TCR derives from a male donor with early-stage non-small cell lung cancer. The rearrangement joins TRBV7-2 to TRBJ2-4; the match to TRBD1 covers 10 bases. This CDR3 is CASSLFSSGQGFIAKNIQYF. CDR3 DNA sequence: TGTGCCAGCAGCTTATTCTCATCGGGACAGGGGTTTATAGCCAAAAACATTCAGTACTTC.